The sequence of this TCR beta chain was determined in a study of cytomegalovirus exposure and HLA in healthy donors. Study information: An earlier analysis found roughly 110 million unique TCR beta sequences from approximately 200 million T cells.

The study's findings and limits: A few of the chains that were CMV-associated were confirmed in vitro to be specific for CMV antigens. Further analysis, carried out later, found HLA-associated TCR beta chains more clonally expanded than equally common other chains.

Turning to this clone: The antigen remains undetermined.

CDR1 MRHNA and CDR2 SNTAGT come from the germline V gene. The V segment lost 1 base and the J segment 3 bases; nucleotides outside the gene matches: 3. There are 16 residues in the CDR3. PCR primers comprised 60 Vbeta and 13 Jbeta primers. Assay used: immunoSEQ multiplex PCR; TCRdb lists only in-frame clones, some missing. The table has about 180,000 clones, approximately 80% seen once; the top ten hold about 1.4%. J is TRBJ2-1 and V is TRBV6-4, with 10 bases aligning to TRBD2. Sequenced sample: PBMCs. This TCR was recovered from a girl aged 5 to 17 in good health and CMV-seropositive. This chain's CDR3 is CASSDWASGSYNEQFF. The CDR3 DNA is TGTGCCAGCAGTGACTGGGCTAGCGGGAGCTACAATGAGCAGTTCTTC.